This T cell receptor (beta chain) is drawn from a study of T cell repertoires in cytomegalovirus infection. About the research overall: Both a matching HLA type and CMV infection were indicated by public TCR beta signatures.

TCRdb reprocessed the reads via MiXCR and lists one record per CDR3 protein. The sample lists approximately 500,000 distinct CDR3 sequences; approximately 11% were seen once. V was pared by 5 bases and J by 5 bases, with 9 bases between. The germline CDR1 and CDR2 sequences are SNHLY and FYNNEI. The CDR3 totals 12 residues. A few counts support this clonotype. Its target is not known. General study findings and limits: Cumulative frequency of public TCR beta families picked out carriers of CMV plus the relevant HLA.

V is TRBV2 and J is TRBJ2-5; D not resolved. This receptor was identified in a human donor in good health (CMV status not recorded). Some clones in this sample may be carry-over from other donors' samples. Source material: PBMCs. Written as DNA, the CDR3 is TGTGCCAGCAGTCAACAGAGGGAGACCCAGTACTTC. It is translated as CASSQQRETQYF.